These 32 T cell receptor beta chains came from one sample sequenced in a study of graft-versus-host responses after intestinal transplantation. Repertoires were generated with immunoSEQ multiplex PCR, while TCRdb's copy carries only in-frame clones and drops some. The sample lists over 55,000 clones, about 90% occurring once. These receptors are not linked to any known antigen. Sequencing used unstimulated CD8+ T cells sorted from spleen or lymph node cells, obtained before intestinal transplant. The receptors come from a human donor who received an intestinal transplant.

The chain is built from TRBV27 and TRBJ1-1; TRBD1 matches 8 bases. The CDR3 runs to 16 residues. The ends lost 5 bases at V and 1 base at J; junction bases unmatched: 9. Germline assignment: CDR1 MNHEY and CDR2 SMNVEV (reference sequence). The CDR3 loop reads CASSLTPTGANTEAFF. Written as DNA, the CDR3 is TGTGCCAGCAGTCTCACCCCGACAGGGGCGAACACTGAAGCTTTCTTT.

V is TRBV19 and J is TRBJ1-2, with TRBD1 matching over 7 bases. Per the germline V gene, CDR1 is LNHDA and CDR2 is SQIVND (reference sequence). With V trimmed by 1 base and J by 2 bases, 1 base remained unmatched. The length of the CDR3 is 14 residues. CDR3 coding DNA: TGTGCCAGTAGTATAGGCAGGGGGAACTATGGCTACACCTTC. Its translation is CASSIGRGNYGYTF.

This chain connects TRBV6-5 to TRBJ1-1; D gene uncertain. This CDR3 is built from 11 residues. V shed 5 bases and J shed 7 bases, with 8 bases lying between them. Per germline, CDR1 MNHEY and CDR2 SVGAGI. CDR3 in DNA: TGTGCCAGCAGTAACCAGAATGAAGCTTTCTTT. This gives the protein CASSNQNEAFF.

This sequence joins TRBV6-1 and TRBJ2-3, with 11 positions matching TRBD2. The germline CDR1 and CDR2 sequences are MNHNS and SASEGT. The CDR3 covers 15 residues. Trimming removed 3 bases from V and 1 base from J; junction bases left unmatched: 0. In DNA form, the CDR3 reads TGTGCCAGCAGTGAGACTAGCGGGGGCACAGATACGCAGTATTTT. Translation: CASSETSGGTDTQYF.

This clone was found once. This chain connects TRBV13 to TRBJ2-1, with 10 bases identical to TRBD2. Losses at the gene ends were 5 bases for V and 4 bases for J; bases not matched to a gene: 8. The CDR3 runs to 16 residues. CDR1 is PRHDT and CDR2 is FYEKMQ in the germline V gene (reference sequence). CDR3 amino acids: CASSHPSAGGYNEQFF. The CDR3 DNA follows: TGTGCCAGCAGCCACCCCTCAGCGGGGGGGTACAATGAGCAGTTCTTC.

The chain employs TRBV6-6 and TRBJ2-5; 7 positions agree with TRBD2. Germline assignment: CDR1 MNHNY and CDR2 SVGAGI (reference sequence). Trimming took 2 bases from V and 5 from J; bases not matched to a gene: 11. CDR3 length equals 16 residues. The CDR3 loop is CASSYPMGGLVETQYF. DNA for the CDR3: TGTGCCAGCAGTTACCCGATGGGAGGGCTGGTTGAGACCCAGTACTTC.

This clone was seen just once. The CDR3 region has the DNA TGTGCCAGCAGTTACTCGGGCGGGGGCACTGAAGCTTTCTTT. Protein: CASSYSGGGTEAFF. The chain employs TRBV6-5 and TRBJ1-1, with D maybe TRBD1 (5 bases). V was shortened by 0 bases and J by 4 bases, with 9 bases between the two germline ends. The CDR3 runs 14 residues. The germline V gene has CDR1 MNHEY and CDR2 SVGAGI.

The V gene is TRBV9, the J gene TRBJ2-1; TRBD2 aligns across 8 bases. The CDR3 runs 15 residues. Germline loops: CDR1 SGDLS, CDR2 YYNGEE. V shed 2 bases, J shed 2 bases, and the junction held 3 bases outside the gene matches. Here the CDR3 DNA reads TGTGCCAGCAGCGTCGGGGGGGCCGCCTACAATGAGCAGTTCTTC. Its translation is CASSVGGAAYNEQFF.

This chain joins TRBV4-1 and TRBJ1-2; D might be TRBD1 (5 bases). Germline CDR1 and CDR2: MGHRA and YSYEKL. The CDR3 spans 15 residues. The V end was cut by 0 bases, the J end by 4 bases, with 12 bases between. CDR3 region: CASSQDLWGGYGYTF. The CDR3 coding sequence is TGCGCCAGCAGCCAAGATCTCTGGGGGGGCTATGGCTACACCTTC.

The gene calls are TRBV2 and TRBJ1-1, with D hard to call. The V end was cut by 2 bases, the J end by 7 bases, with 14 bases between. Germline V gene data show CDR1 as SNHLY and CDR2 as FYNNEI. The CDR3 is made up of 14 amino acids. The CDR3 protein is CASSEPHVRGEAFF. The DNA of the CDR3 is TGTGCCAGCAGTGAACCCCATGTTCGGGGTGAAGCTTTCTTT.

The CDR3 is CASRGGLEYEQYF. In nucleotides, the CDR3 is TGTGCCAGCAGGGGGGGGTTGGAGTACGAGCAGTACTTC. This rearrangement joins TRBV6-6 to TRBJ2-7, with TRBD2 matching over 7 bases. This CDR3 comprises 13 residues. V lost 6 bases, J lost 4 bases, and 6 bases stayed unmatched. Germline values: CDR1 MNHNY, CDR2 SVGAGI (reference sequence).

The chain joins TRBV2 to TRBJ2-5, with a weak D call TRBD2 (7 bases). This CDR3 contains 14 residues. Per germline, CDR1 SNHLY and CDR2 FYNNEI. Trimming cost V 7 bases and J 7 bases, with 19 bases left between them. The CDR3 region has the DNA TGTGCCAGCACCAAGGAAGGACTAGGGGGGACCCAGTACTTC. Translation gives CASTKEGLGGTQYF.

This chain joins TRBV10-2 and TRBJ2-7, with TRBD1 identical over 8 bases. CDR3 length equals 12 residues. The V and J ends lost 7 bases and 3 bases, in that order; junction bases with no gene match: 2. Germline CDR1 WSHSY, CDR2 SAAADI. CDR3 amino acids: CASIGQGYEQYF. CDR3 coding DNA: TGCGCCAGCATTGGACAGGGCTACGAGCAGTACTTC.

This chain uses TRBV7-8 with TRBJ1-4; 11 nucleotides align to TRBD1. Unmatched junction bases numbered 3, after V lost 5 bases and J lost 7 bases. The CDR3 spans 14 residues. Germline V CDR1 and CDR2: SGHVS, FQNEAQ. The CDR3 here is CASSTGTGGEKLFF. The CDR3 nucleotides are TGTGCCAGCAGCACCGGGACAGGGGGTGAAAAACTGTTTTTT.

This clone was detected a few times. The genes are TRBV4-2 and TRBJ2-5; TRBD2 agrees at 15 bases. Germline V gene lookup returns CDR1 LGHNA and CDR2 YNFKEQ. V gave up 2 bases and J gave up 5 bases; unmatched junction bases: 12. The CDR3 is made up of 19 amino acids. DNA for the CDR3: TGTGCCAGCAGCCAAAAGGGTGGGACTAGCGGGGGGTTTGGGGAGACCCAGTACTTC. It specifies CASSQKGGTSGGFGETQYF.

The chain joins TRBV2 to TRBJ2-5, with D possibly matching TRBD2 (6 bases). With 8 bases removed from V and 13 bases from J, the gap between germline ends came to 14 bases. The CDR3 spans 10 residues. Germline V gene sequence: CDR1 SNHLY, CDR2 FYNNEI. CDR3 sequence (DNA): TGTGCCAGCCTCCGGGACTTCGTGTACTTC. Protein sequence: CASLRDFVYF.

The count of this clone is one. This chain joins TRBV7-9 and TRBJ2-7, with D possibly matching TRBD1 (6 bases). Per the germline V gene, CDR1 is SEHNR and CDR2 is FQNEAQ (reference sequence). The V end was cut by 5 bases, the J end by 3 bases, with 14 bases between. CDR3 length: 14 amino acids. Here the CDR3 reads CASSIKDRYYEQYF. The CDR3 DNA reads TGTGCCAGCAGCATTAAGGACAGATACTACGAGCAGTACTTC.

The rearrangement joins TRBV19 to TRBJ2-3; tentatively, D is TRBD1 (6 bases). V shed 5 bases and J shed 3 bases, with 15 bases lying between them. The CDR3 runs 15 residues. CDR1 and CDR2 (germline): LNHDA, SQIVND (reference sequence). The CDR3 DNA reads TGTGCCAGTAGTTCACAGGGATTGGGGACAGATACGCAGTATTTT. Its protein product is CASSSQGLGTDTQYF. Based on the CDR3 plus reference TRBV19 and TRBJ2-3, the full variable domain is DGGITQSPKYLFRKEGQNVTLSCEQNLNHDAMYWYRQDPGQGLRLIYYSQIVNDFQKGDIAEGYSVSREKKESFPLTVTSAQKNPTAFYLCASSSQGLGTDTQYFGPGTRLTVL.

This clone has a single count. The chain uses TRBV2 and TRBJ2-5, with 10 bases that match TRBD1. CDR1 and CDR2 (germline): SNHLY, FYNNEI. V lost 7 bases and J lost 4; bases outside the gene matches: 9. The CDR3 has 15 residues. CDR3 bases: TGTGCCAGCACACCGGGACAGGGGAAAGGAGAGACCCAGTACTTC. Translation: CASTPGQGKGETQYF.

The chain couples TRBV6-1 to TRBJ1-5; possible D gene TRBD1, 5 bases. Germline values: CDR1 MNHNS, CDR2 SASEGT. CDR3 length: 15 amino acids. The germline V and J ends were trimmed by 2 bases and 1 base, with 9 bases remaining between them. CDR3 nucleotides: TGTGCCAGCAGTGAATCAAGGGGAAGCAATCAGCCCCAGCATTTT. This encodes CASSESRGSNQPQHF.

The chain employs TRBV28 and TRBJ1-2; 8 bases fit TRBD1. V lost 7 bases and J lost 6; bases outside the gene matches: 10. Germline V CDR1 and CDR2: MDHEN, SYDVKM. There are 14 residues in the CDR3. CDR3 region: CASTLRAGGNGYTF. The DNA of the CDR3 is TGTGCCAGCACCCTTAGGGCAGGGGGCAATGGCTACACCTTC.

V and J are TRBV4-1 and TRBJ2-3; the match to TRBD2 covers 12 bases. Germline trimming cut 0 bases from V and 5 bases from J; bases unmatched to any gene: 6. The CDR3 length is 17 residues. Germline CDR1 MGHRA, CDR2 YSYEKL. The CDR3 is CASSQDPSGGAGDTQYF. In DNA, the CDR3 is TGCGCCAGCAGCCAAGATCCTAGCGGGGGGGCCGGAGATACGCAGTATTTT.

V and J are TRBV2 and TRBJ1-1; the D gene is possibly TRBD1 (5 bases). Trimming took 7 bases from V and 4 from J, leaving 10 bases between them. Germline assignment: CDR1 SNHLY and CDR2 FYNNEI. The CDR3 is 12 amino acids. This CDR3 is CASIGGVTEAFF. The CDR3 DNA reads as TGTGCCAGCATAGGAGGGGTCACTGAAGCTTTCTTT.

This chain links TRBV6-5 with TRBJ1-2; maybe TRBD1 (5 bases). Germline V gives CDR1 MNHEY, CDR2 SVGAGI. V was shortened by 4 bases and J by 3 bases, with 15 bases between the two germline ends. The CDR3 has 15 amino acids. CDR3 sequence (DNA): TGTGCCAGCAGTTCCCTCATGGGGGGGGACTATGGCTACACCTTC. Protein product: CASSSLMGGDYGYTF.

The V gene is TRBV9, the J gene TRBJ2-7, with 7 bases lining up with TRBD1. CDR1 is SGDLS, CDR2 YYNGEE, per germline. This CDR3 contains 16 residues. The V and J ends lost 0 bases and 4 bases, in that order; junction bases with no gene match: 10. CDR3 protein: CASSVGGSSGGYEQYF. In DNA form, the CDR3 reads TGTGCCAGCAGCGTAGGGGGTTCGTCAGGGGGTTACGAGCAGTACTTC.

The rearrangement links TRBV6-5 to TRBJ2-5; the D gene is possibly TRBD2 (6 bases). The length of the CDR3 is 14 residues. The V gene's germline CDR1 is MNHEY and CDR2 SVGAGI. The V end lost 1 base, the J end lost 2 bases, and 8 bases lay between the germline ends. CDR3 loop: CASSYFGGQETQYF. The CDR3 nucleotides are TGTGCCAGCAGTTACTTTGGGGGGCAAGAGACCCAGTACTTC.

For this clone: One junction end does not reproduce the germline sequence, and a read error may be involved. The V call is TRBV13, the J call TRBJ1-5, with D perhaps matching TRBD1 (5 bases). The germline V gene has CDR1 PRHDT and CDR2 FYEKMQ (reference sequence). The CDR3 is 14 residues long. For the CDR3, the DNA is TGTGCCAGCAGCCTAGGCGGGACTTATCAGCCCCAGCATTTT. This sequence encodes CASSLGGTYQPQHF.

V is TRBV5-4 and J is TRBJ2-7, with a tentative D call TRBD2 (6 bases). The germline V gene encodes CDR1 SGHNT and CDR2 YYREEE (reference sequence). CDR3 length: 14 residues. V gave up 2 bases and J gave up 3 bases, with 12 bases separating them. As DNA, the CDR3 is TGTGCCAGCAGCTTTGGTAGCGGCGACTACGAGCAGTACTTC. Translation gives CASSFGSGDYEQYF.

The chain carries TRBV5-4 and TRBJ2-3, with TRBD2 matching over 7 bases. The V gene's germline CDR1 is SGHNT and CDR2 YYREEE (reference sequence). The CDR3 has 15 amino acids. J lost 5 bases, V lost 4 bases, and 10 bases had no gene match. The CDR3 DNA reads TGTGCCAGCAGCCCGATAGCGGGTCCCGGAGATACGCAGTATTTT. It translates to CASSPIAGPGDTQYF.

This chain joins TRBV21-1 and TRBJ2-1; TRBD2 reflects the table's D call only, with no check against the DNA. TRBV21-1 corresponds to a pseudogene. CDR3 length: 16 amino acids. The CDR3 DNA follows: TGTGCCAGCAGCAAGAAGGCGGGGGGGCCTGAGAATGAGCAGTTCTTC. Its protein is CASSKKAGGPENEQFF.

The chain carries TRBV28 and TRBJ2-3, with D possibly being TRBD1 (5 bases). The CDR3 loop spans 13 amino acids. Trimming pared 8 bases from V and 6 bases from J, leaving 15 bases between. CDR1 MDHEN and CDR2 SYDVKM come from the germline V gene. The CDR3: CASGRVYPDTQYF. As DNA, the CDR3 is TGTGCCAGCGGCAGGGTTTATCCGGATACGCAGTATTTT.

This clone has just a few counts. The chain joins TRBV6-5 to TRBJ2-7; possibly TRBD1 for D (6 bases). This CDR3 has 14 amino acids. V was pared by 5 bases and J by 4 bases, with 15 bases between. Germline V gene sequence: CDR1 MNHEY, CDR2 SVGAGI. The CDR3 nucleotides are TGTGCCAGCAGTACGAGACAGGAACTTTACGAGCAGTACTTC. It is translated as CASSTRQELYEQYF.